This T cell receptor beta chain came from a study of beta chain features in type 1 diabetes. Study results and caveats: When Type 1 diabetes patients were examined, their TCRB CDR3s proved moderately but significantly shorter in all four CD4+ subsets.

CDR1 and CDR2 (germline): GTSNPN, SVGIG (reference sequence). The CDR3 is 13 amino acids. V gave up 2 bases and J gave up 6 bases, with 13 bases separating them. CD4+ naive, central memory, regulatory and stem cell-like memory cells were sorted via CD45RO/CCR7/CD25/CD127/CD95/CD27. Post-sort purity exceeded 95% for all sorted populations. TCRB transcripts that were expressed got sequenced, as all of the isolated RNA had been reverse transcribed. Here immunoSEQ multiplex PCR was the method, and the copy in TCRdb shows in-frame clones only, minus some. The sample has about 160,000 clones; roughly 65% are singletons. A note on this clone: Its antigen remains unidentified.

The rearrangement joins TRBV30 to TRBJ1-2; D unresolved. The clonotype comes from a young man with type 1 diabetes. The sample consisted of naive CD4+ T cells from blood. The CDR3, as DNA: TGTGCCTGGAGTCATAACTGGGAGCATGGCTACACCTTC. This gives the protein CAWSHNWEHGYTF.